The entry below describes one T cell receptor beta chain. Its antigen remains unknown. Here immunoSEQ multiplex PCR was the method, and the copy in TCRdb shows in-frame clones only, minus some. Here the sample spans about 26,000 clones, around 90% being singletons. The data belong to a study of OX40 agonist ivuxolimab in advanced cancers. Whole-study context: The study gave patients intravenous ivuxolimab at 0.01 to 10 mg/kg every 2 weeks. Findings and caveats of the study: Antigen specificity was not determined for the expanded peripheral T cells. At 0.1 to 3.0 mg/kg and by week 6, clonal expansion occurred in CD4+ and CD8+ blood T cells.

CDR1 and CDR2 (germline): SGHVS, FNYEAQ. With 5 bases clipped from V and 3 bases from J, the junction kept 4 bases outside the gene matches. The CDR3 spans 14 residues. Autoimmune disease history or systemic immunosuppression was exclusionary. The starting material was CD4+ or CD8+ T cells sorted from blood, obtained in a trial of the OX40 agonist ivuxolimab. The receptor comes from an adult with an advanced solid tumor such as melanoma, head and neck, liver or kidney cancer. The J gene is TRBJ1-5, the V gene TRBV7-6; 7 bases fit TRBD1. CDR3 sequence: CASSPGTANQPQHF. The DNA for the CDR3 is TGTGCCAGCAGCCCCGGGACAGCCAATCAGCCCCAGCATTTT.